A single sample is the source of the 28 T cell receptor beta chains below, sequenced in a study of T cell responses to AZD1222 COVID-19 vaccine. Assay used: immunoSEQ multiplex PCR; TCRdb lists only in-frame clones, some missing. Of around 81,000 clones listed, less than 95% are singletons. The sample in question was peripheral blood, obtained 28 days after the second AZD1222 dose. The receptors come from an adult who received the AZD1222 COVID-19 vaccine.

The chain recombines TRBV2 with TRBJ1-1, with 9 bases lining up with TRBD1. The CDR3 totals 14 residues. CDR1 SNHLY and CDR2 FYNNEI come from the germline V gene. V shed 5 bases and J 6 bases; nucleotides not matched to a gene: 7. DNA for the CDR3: TGTGCCAGCAGTAGGACAGGGGACGGAGCTGAAGCTTTCTTT. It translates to CASSRTGDGAEAFF.

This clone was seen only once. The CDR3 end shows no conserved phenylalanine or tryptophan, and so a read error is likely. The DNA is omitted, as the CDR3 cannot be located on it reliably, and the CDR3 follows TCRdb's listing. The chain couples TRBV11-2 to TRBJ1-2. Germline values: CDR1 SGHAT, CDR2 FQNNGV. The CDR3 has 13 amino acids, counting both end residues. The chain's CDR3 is CASSTPQAGPPRL.

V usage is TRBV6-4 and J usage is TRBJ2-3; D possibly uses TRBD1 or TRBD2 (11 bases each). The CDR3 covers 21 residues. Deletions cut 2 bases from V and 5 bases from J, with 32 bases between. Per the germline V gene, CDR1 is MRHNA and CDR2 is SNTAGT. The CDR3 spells CASSDPGTGGLAGGRKDTQYF. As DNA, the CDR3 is TGTGCCAGCAGTGACCCCGGGACAGGGGGATTAGCGGGAGGGCGTAAAGATACGCAGTATTTT.

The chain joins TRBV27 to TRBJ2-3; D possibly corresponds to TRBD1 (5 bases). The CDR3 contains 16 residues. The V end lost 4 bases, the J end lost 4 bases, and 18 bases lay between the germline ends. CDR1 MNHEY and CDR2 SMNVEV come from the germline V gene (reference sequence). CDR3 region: CASSSDIRGGADTQYF. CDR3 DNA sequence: TGTGCCAGCAGTTCCGACATTAGGGGTGGGGCAGATACGCAGTATTTT.

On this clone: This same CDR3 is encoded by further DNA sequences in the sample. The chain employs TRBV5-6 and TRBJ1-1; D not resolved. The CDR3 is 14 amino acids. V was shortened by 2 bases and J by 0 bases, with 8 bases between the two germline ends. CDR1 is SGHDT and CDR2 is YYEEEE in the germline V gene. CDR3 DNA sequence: TGTGCCAGCAGCTTAAACAGATTGAACACTGAAGCTTTCTTT. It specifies CASSLNRLNTEAFF.

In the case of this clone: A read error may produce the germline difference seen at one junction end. The CDR3 here is CASSLYFGRGLQF. The DNA of the CDR3 is TGTGCCAGCAGCTTATACTTCGGGAGGGGGCTCCAATTC. The chain joins TRBV7-2 to TRBJ2-7, with D perhaps matching TRBD2 (8 bases). There are 13 residues in the CDR3. Germline values: CDR1 SGHTA, CDR2 FQGNSA.

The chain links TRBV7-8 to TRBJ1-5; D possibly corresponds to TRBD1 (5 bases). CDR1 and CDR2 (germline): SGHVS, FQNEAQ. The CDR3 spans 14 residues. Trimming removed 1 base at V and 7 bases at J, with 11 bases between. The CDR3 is CASSLGRVGQPQHF. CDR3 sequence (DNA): TGTGCCAGCAGCTTAGGCAGGGTGGGACAGCCCCAGCATTTT.

This chain's CDR3 is CASSQQALLGEQYF. In DNA, the CDR3 is TGTGCCAGCAGCCAACAGGCCCTCCTGGGCGAGCAGTACTTC. This chain uses TRBV3-1 (or the pseudogene TRBV3-2) with TRBJ2-7; D not certain. The CDR3 runs to 14 residues. V lost 2 bases and J lost 6, with 14 bases in between. CDR1 is LGHDT, CDR2 YNNKEL, per germline (reference sequence).

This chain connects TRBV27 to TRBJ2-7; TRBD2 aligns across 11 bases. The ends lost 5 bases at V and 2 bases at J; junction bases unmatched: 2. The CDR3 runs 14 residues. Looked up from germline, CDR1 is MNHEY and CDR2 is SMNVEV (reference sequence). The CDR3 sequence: CASSGLAGAYEQYF. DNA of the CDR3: TGTGCCAGCAGTGGACTAGCGGGCGCCTACGAGCAGTACTTC.

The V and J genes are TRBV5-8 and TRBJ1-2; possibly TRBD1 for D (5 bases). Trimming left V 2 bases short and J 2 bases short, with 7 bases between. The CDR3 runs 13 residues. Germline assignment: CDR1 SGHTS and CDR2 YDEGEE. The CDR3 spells CASSLGENYGYTF. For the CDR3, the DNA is TGTGCCAGCAGCTTAGGGGAAAACTATGGCTACACCTTC.

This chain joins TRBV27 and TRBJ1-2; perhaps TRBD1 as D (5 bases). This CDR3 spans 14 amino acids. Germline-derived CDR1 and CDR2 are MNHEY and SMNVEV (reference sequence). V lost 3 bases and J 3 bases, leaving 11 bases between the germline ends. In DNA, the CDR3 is TGTGCCAGCAGTTTCCGGGGGAAGGACTATGGCTACACCTTC. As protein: CASSFRGKDYGYTF.

The CDR3 DNA sequence: TGTGCCAGCAGGTCGGGGGGCCTCACTGACAGAACTGAAGCTTTCTTT. Translation: CASRSGGLTDRTEAFF. The rearrangement joins TRBV28 to TRBJ1-1, with D possibly being TRBD1 (6 bases). The CDR3 covers 16 residues. V lost 6 bases and J lost 5, with 22 bases in between. Germline loops: CDR1 MDHEN, CDR2 SYDVKM. The whole variable domain, filled in from reference TRBV28 and TRBJ1-1, reads DVKVTQSSRYLVKRTGEKVFLECVQDMDHENMFWYRQDPGLGLRLIYFSYDVKMKEKGDIPEGYSVSREKKERFSLILESASTNQTSMYLCASRSGGLTDRTEAFFGQGTRLTVV.

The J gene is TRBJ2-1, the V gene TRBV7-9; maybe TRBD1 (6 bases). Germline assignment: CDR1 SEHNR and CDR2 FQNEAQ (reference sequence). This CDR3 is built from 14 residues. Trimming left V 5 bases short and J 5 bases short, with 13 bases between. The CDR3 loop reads CASSTGSRDNEQFF. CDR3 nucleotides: TGTGCCAGCAGCACAGGGAGTCGAGACAATGAGCAGTTCTTC.

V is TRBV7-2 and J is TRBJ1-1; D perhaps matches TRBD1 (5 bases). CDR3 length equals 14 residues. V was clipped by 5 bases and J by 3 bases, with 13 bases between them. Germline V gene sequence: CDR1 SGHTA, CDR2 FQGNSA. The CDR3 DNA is TGTGCCAGCAGCGTAAGCAGCAGGGACACTGAAGCTTTCTTT. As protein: CASSVSSRDTEAFF. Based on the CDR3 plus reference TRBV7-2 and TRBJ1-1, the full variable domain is GAGVSQSPSNKVTEKGKDVELRCDPISGHTALYWYRQSLGQGLEFLIYFQGNSAPDKSGLPSDRFSAERTGGSVSTLTIQRTQQEDSAVYLCASSVSSRDTEAFFGQGTRLTVV.

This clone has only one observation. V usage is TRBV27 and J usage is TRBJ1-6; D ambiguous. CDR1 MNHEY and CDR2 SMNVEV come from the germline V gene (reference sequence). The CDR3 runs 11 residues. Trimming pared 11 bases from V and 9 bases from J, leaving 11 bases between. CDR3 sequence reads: CALTGVSPLHF. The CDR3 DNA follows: TGTGCCCTCACCGGGGTTTCACCCCTCCACTTT.

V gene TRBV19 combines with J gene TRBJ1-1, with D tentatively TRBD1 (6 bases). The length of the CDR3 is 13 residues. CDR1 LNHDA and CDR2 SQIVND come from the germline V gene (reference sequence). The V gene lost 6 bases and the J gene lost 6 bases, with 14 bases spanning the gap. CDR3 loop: CASRQGGYAEAFF. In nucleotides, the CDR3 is TGTGCCAGTAGACAGGGAGGGTACGCTGAAGCTTTCTTT.

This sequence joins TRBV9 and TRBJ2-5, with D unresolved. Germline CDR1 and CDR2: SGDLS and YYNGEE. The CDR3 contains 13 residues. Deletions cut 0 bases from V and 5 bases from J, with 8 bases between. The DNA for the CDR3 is TGTGCCAGCAGCGTAGGACATTTTGAGACCCAGTACTTC. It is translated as CASSVGHFETQYF.

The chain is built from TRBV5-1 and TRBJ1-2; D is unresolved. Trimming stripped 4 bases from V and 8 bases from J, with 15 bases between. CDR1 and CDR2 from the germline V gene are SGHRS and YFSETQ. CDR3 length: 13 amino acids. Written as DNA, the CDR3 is TGCGCCAGCAGCCCCGAGGGTCAGCAGGGCTACACCTTC. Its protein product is CASSPEGQQGYTF.

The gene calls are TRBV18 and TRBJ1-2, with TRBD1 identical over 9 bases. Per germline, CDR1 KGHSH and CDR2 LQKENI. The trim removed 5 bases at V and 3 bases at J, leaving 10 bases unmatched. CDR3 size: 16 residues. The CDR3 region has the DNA TGTGCCAGCTCAACTACGGGACAGGGATTCGACTATGGCTACACCTTC. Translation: CASSTTGQGFDYGYTF.

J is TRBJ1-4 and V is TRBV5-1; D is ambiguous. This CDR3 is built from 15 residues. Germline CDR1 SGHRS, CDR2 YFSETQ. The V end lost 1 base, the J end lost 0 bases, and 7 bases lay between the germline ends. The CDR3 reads CASSLYGATNEKLFF. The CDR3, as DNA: TGCGCCAGCAGCTTGTACGGGGCAACTAATGAAAAACTGTTTTTT.

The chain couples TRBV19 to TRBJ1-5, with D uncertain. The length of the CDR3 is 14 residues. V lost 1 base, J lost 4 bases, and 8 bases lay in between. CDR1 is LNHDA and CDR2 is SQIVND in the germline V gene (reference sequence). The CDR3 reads CASSIGQGNQPQHF. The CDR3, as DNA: TGTGCCAGTAGTATAGGCCAAGGGAATCAGCCCCAGCATTTT.

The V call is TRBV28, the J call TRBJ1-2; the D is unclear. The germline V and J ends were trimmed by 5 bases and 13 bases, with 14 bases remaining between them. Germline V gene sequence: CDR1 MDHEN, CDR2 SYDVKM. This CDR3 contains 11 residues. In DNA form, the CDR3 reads TGTGCCAGCAGTCCCAATTTCGAGATCACCTTC. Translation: CASSPNFEITF.

CDR3: CASSYSPGTPQETQYF. The CDR3 DNA sequence: TGTGCCAGCAGTTACTCGCCTGGGACACCGCAAGAGACCCAGTACTTC. The gene calls are TRBV6-5 and TRBJ2-5; tentative D call: TRBD1 (6 bases). The CDR3 covers 16 residues. V lost 0 bases to trimming and J lost 2 bases, with 13 bases between them. Germline-derived CDR1 and CDR2 are MNHEY and SVGAGI.

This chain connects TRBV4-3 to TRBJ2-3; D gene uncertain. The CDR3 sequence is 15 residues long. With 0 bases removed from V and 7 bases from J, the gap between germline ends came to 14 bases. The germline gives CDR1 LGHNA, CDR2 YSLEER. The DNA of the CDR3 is TGCGCCAGCAGCCAAGAGGAAAGCCGACATAATACGCAGTATTTT. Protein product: CASSQEESRHNTQYF.

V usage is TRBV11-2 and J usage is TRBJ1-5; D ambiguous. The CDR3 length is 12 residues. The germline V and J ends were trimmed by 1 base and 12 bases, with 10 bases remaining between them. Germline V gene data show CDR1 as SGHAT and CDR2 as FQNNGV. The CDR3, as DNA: TGTGCCAGCAGCTTAGGAGGCGGGAACCAGCATTTT. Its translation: CASSLGGGNQHF. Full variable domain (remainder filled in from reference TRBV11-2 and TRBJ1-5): EAGVAQSPRYKIIEKRQSVAFWCNPISGHATLYWYQQILGQGPKLLIQFQNNGVVDDSQLPKDRFSAERLKGVDSTLKIQPAKLEDSAVYLCASSLGGGNQHFGDGTRLSIL.

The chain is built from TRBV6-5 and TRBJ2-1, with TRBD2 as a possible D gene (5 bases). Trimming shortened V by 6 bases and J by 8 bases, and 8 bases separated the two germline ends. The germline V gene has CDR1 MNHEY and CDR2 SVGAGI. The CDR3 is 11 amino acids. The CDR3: CASSTRDEQFF. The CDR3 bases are TGTGCCAGCAGCACTAGAGATGAGCAGTTCTTC.

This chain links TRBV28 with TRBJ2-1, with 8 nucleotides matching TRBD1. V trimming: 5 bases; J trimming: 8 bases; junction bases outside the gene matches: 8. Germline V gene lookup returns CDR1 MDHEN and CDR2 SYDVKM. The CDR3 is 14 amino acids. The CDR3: CASSVTGGRYEQFF. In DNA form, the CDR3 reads TGTGCCAGCAGTGTAACAGGGGGGAGGTATGAGCAGTTCTTC.

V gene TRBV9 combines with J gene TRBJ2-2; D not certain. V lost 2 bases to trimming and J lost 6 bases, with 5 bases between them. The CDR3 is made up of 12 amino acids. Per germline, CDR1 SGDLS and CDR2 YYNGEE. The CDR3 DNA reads TGTGCCAGCAGCGTGTTTTCCGGGGAGCTGTTTTTT. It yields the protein CASSVFSGELFF.